The 11 T cell receptor beta chains below all came from one sample that was sequenced in a study of blood T cell repertoires in COVID-19. Generated by immunoSEQ multiplex PCR, the TCRdb table keeps only in-frame clones and is missing some. The sample includes about 200,000 clones, around 90% of them seen just once. The source material was PBMCs or T cells enriched from blood (not recorded which). The origin of the receptors is a man aged 25-40 years who had recovered from COVID-19.

In its sample, this clone was seen once. This rearrangement joins TRBV25-1 to TRBJ2-7; 8 bases fit TRBD2. The V segment lost 5 bases and the J segment 2 bases; nucleotides outside the gene matches: 5. The CDR3 length is 14 residues. Germline assignment: CDR1 MGHDK and CDR2 SYGVNS. This CDR3 is CASSKLAVAYEQYF. CDR3 DNA: TGTGCCAGCAGTAAACTAGCGGTGGCCTACGAGCAGTACTTC.

The genes are TRBV24-1 and TRBJ1-2, with a tentative D call TRBD1 (6 bases). CDR3 length: 15 residues. Deletions cut 3 bases from V and 8 bases from J, with 18 bases between. CDR1 is KGHDR and CDR2 is SFDVKD in the germline V gene. CDR3 coding DNA: TGTGCCACCAGTGATCCACTAAAGACAGGCGTCGGCTACACCTTC. It yields the protein CATSDPLKTGVGYTF.

The gene calls are TRBV18 and TRBJ2-1, with D possibly TRBD2 on 7 matching bases. V was clipped by 3 bases and J by 7 bases, with 10 bases between them. The germline CDR1 and CDR2 sequences are KGHSH and LQKENI. CDR3 length equals 13 residues. The CDR3 reads CASSPAGANEQFF. CDR3 DNA sequence: TGTGCCAGCTCACCCGCGGGGGCGAATGAGCAGTTCTTC.

The chain uses TRBV20-1 and TRBJ2-7, with 10 bases lining up with TRBD2. CDR3 length: 11 amino acids. CDR1 is DFQATT and CDR2 is SNEGSKA in the germline V gene (reference sequence). The V gene end was trimmed by 5 bases and the J gene end by 5 bases; junction bases not matched to a gene: 0. CDR3 region: CSAGLADEQYF. Here the CDR3 DNA reads TGCAGTGCTGGACTAGCGGACGAGCAGTACTTC.

The chain links TRBV9 to TRBJ1-2; tentatively, D is TRBD1 (6 bases). CDR3 size: 15 residues. Germline V gene data show CDR1 as SGDLS and CDR2 as YYNGEE. V lost 3 bases and J 9 bases, leaving 21 bases between the germline ends. CDR3 nucleotides: TGTGCCAGCAGCGCCGAACAGGGCCGGCGGTTTAGCTACACCTTC. Its protein product is CASSAEQGRRFSYTF.

This clone has only a few counts. The J gene is TRBJ1-4, the V gene TRBV15, with 12 bases that match TRBD1. The CDR3 loop spans 15 amino acids. Germline V CDR1 and CDR2: LNHNV, YYDKDF (reference sequence). The V and J ends lost 5 bases and 8 bases, in that order; junction bases with no gene match: 6. CDR3 in DNA: TGTGCCACCAGCGGAGCCGGGACAGGGGGCGAAAAACTGTTTTTT. Encoded protein: CATSGAGTGGEKLFF.

V usage is TRBV3-1 (or the pseudogene TRBV3-2) and J usage is TRBJ2-1; D gene unclear. CDR3 length equals 13 residues. The V end was cut by 1 base, the J end by 7 bases, with 8 bases between. Germline V gene data show CDR1 as LGHDT and CDR2 as YNNKEL (reference sequence). The CDR3 loop reads CASSQVSFNEQFF. The CDR3 nucleotides are TGTGCCAGCAGCCAAGTTTCTTTTAATGAGCAGTTCTTC.

V gene TRBV5-1 combines with J gene TRBJ2-1; maybe TRBD1 (5 bases). The CDR3 loop spans 13 amino acids. Trimming took off 0 bases at V and 9 bases at J, with 10 bases between the two ends. CDR1 and CDR2 from the germline V gene are SGHRS and YFSETQ. CDR3 amino acids: CASSLAGAFEQFF. As DNA, the CDR3 is TGCGCCAGCAGCTTGGCTGGGGCTTTTGAGCAGTTCTTC.

CDR3 bases: TGTGCCAGCAGCTTTGACCGGGACAGGGGCTACGAGCAGTACTTC. Residues: CASSFDRDRGYEQYF. The rearrangement uses TRBV7-9 and TRBJ2-7, with 10 bases identical to TRBD1. CDR3 length: 15 residues. V shed 3 bases, J shed 3 bases, and the junction held 5 bases outside the gene matches. Germline V gives CDR1 SEHNR, CDR2 FQNEAQ (reference sequence).

The chain couples TRBV7-9 to TRBJ1-2; 8 bases are a match to TRBD1. The length of the CDR3 is 13 residues. V shed 4 bases and J 8 bases; nucleotides not matched to a gene: 6. Germline CDR1 reads SEHNR; CDR2 reads FQNEAQ (reference sequence). CDR3 sequence reads: CASSSGTGWGYTF. The DNA of the CDR3 is TGTGCCAGCAGCTCCGGGACAGGCTGGGGCTACACCTTC. The whole variable domain, filled in from reference TRBV7-9 and TRBJ1-2, reads DTGVSQNPRHKITKRGQNVTFRCDPISEHNRLYWYRQTLGQGPEFLTYFQNEAQLEKSRLLSDRFSAERPKGSFSTLEIQRTEQGDSAMYLCASSSGTGWGYTFGSGTRLTVV.

The J gene is TRBJ1-4, the V gene TRBV29-1, with D maybe TRBD1 (5 bases). Trimming took 4 bases from V and 10 from J, leaving 13 bases between them. The CDR3 loop spans 12 amino acids. The V gene's germline CDR1 is SQVTM and CDR2 ANQGSEA. CDR3 amino acids: CSVVEGRGKLFF. Here the CDR3 DNA reads TGCAGCGTTGTTGAGGGGAGGGGAAAACTGTTTTTT.